One sample yielded the 6 T cell receptor beta chains listed below, sequenced in a study of blood T cells in healthy people across ages. The authors ran a second PCR of about 6 to 11 cycles using a sample-barcoded 5' primer and a J-beta primer mix. Each CDR3 protein is one row after TCRdb ran MiXCR on the 5' RACE reads. The table includes approximately 800,000 distinct CDR3 sequences, around 25% detected once. These same records also appear under a second study, on T cells of mothers and their children.

Sequenced material: blood. The source of these receptors is a boy between 10 and 17 years old in good health.

The chain couples TRBV5-1 to TRBJ1-2; TRBD1 matches 9 bases. With 3 bases clipped from V and 4 bases from J, the junction kept 4 bases outside the gene matches. This CDR3 is 14 amino acids long. The V gene's germline CDR1 is SGHRS and CDR2 YFSETQ. CDR3 in amino acids: CASSSTTGGYGYTF. CDR3 DNA: TGCGCCAGCAGCTCCACGACAGGGGGCTATGGCTACACCTTC.

The chain carries TRBV2 and TRBJ2-7; unclear D gene. CDR3 size: 12 residues. Germline V CDR1 and CDR2: SNHLY, FYNNEI. V was cut by 1 base and J by 7 bases, with 8 bases left in between. The CDR3 bases are TGTGCCAGCAGTGAAGTTTTTTGGGAGCAGTACTTC. Encoded protein: CASSEVFWEQYF.

This sequence joins TRBV7-9 and TRBJ1-1, with D perhaps TRBD1 (5 bases). Germline V gene lookup returns CDR1 SEHNR and CDR2 FQNEAQ (reference sequence). V was pared by 5 bases and J by 1 base, with 14 bases between. CDR3 length: 15 residues. CDR3 protein: CASSLPDDRNTEAFF. The CDR3 nucleotides read TGTGCCAGCAGCCTCCCAGATGACAGGAACACTGAAGCTTTCTTT. The full variable domain, in which reference TRBV7-9 and TRBJ1-1 provide the parts outside the CDR3, is DTGVSQNPRHKITKRGQNVTFRCDPISEHNRLYWYRQTLGQGPEFLTYFQNEAQLEKSRLLSDRFSAERPKGSFSTLEIQRTEQGDSAMYLCASSLPDDRNTEAFFGQGTRLTVV.

This clonotype has more than one count but fewer than ten. The chain has TRBV20-1 and TRBJ2-5, with D perhaps matching TRBD2 (5 bases). The CDR3 has 13 amino acids. Germline loops: CDR1 DFQATT, CDR2 SNEGSKA (reference sequence). V lost 6 bases and J 5 bases, leaving 16 bases between the germline ends. The CDR3: CSAKFLARETQYF. The CDR3 bases are TGCAGTGCCAAATTCTTAGCGAGGGAGACCCAGTACTTC.

The chain combines TRBV28 with TRBJ2-7; 7 bases map to TRBD2. Germline CDR1 is MDHEN and CDR2 is SYDVKM. CDR3 length: 15 residues. J lost 2 bases, V lost 6 bases, and 10 bases had no gene match. CDR3 nucleotides: TGTGCCAGCAGGGATTTAGGGGAGGGGACCTACGAGCAGTACTTC. Its protein product is CASRDLGEGTYEQYF.

The chain carries TRBV7-9 and TRBJ2-7; possibly TRBD1 for D (6 bases). The V and J ends lost 4 bases and 4 bases respectively, with 17 bases between them. The germline V gene has CDR1 SEHNR and CDR2 FQNEAQ (reference sequence). The CDR3 is made up of 15 amino acids. CDR3 sequence (DNA): TGTGCCAGCAGCTCCAGCGGAGAACAGGGATACGAGCAGTACTTC. It translates to CASSSSGEQGYEQYF.